A selection of T cell receptor beta chains follows, all from one sample in a study of control samples from healthy donors and cancer patients. Sequenced by immunoSEQ multiplex PCR; TCRdb stores in-frame clones only, minus some. The sample lists over 85,000 clones, approximately 90% occurring once. Sequenced input: PBMCs. Receptors were obtained from a woman aged 55-69 years with lung cancer. Each CDR3 is given with its conserved first and last residue. A D gene is named only where the DNA matches it firmly. Clone size appears in some rows only: once, few, many, or a class for an expanded clone.

cdr3_length,d_call,clone_size,v_call,j_call,cdr3_aa,cdr3_nt
14,NA,NA,TRBV18,TRBJ1-2,CASSPGFRGYGYTF,TGTGCCAGCTCACCAGGATTTAGGGGCTATGGCTACACCTTC
19,TRBD2,NA,TRBV9,TRBJ2-2,CASSALREGVPSGTGELFF,TGTGCCAGCAGCGCCCTTAGGGAGGGAGTCCCCTCGGGCACCGGGGAGCTGTTTTTT
16,NA,NA,TRBV19,TRBJ1-1,CASSITGAGAATEAFF,TGTGCCAGTAGTATCACCGGGGCAGGGGCCGCCACTGAAGCTTTCTTT
14,NA,NA,TRBV5-1,TRBJ1-5,CASSTGLINQPQHF,TGCGCCAGCAGCACCGGACTCATCAATCAGCCCCAGCATTTT
14,NA,NA,TRBV10-1,TRBJ2-1,CASSERGRDNEQFF,TGCGCCAGCAGTGAGCGGGGCAGGGACAATGAGCAGTTCTTC
15,NA,NA,TRBV9,TRBJ1-6,CASSLNRDNRSPLHF,TGTGCCAGCAGCCTAAACCGGGACAACCGATCACCCCTCCACTTT
15,TRBD2,NA,TRBV9,TRBJ2-2,CASSGLAGETGELFF,TGTGCCAGCAGCGGACTAGCGGGAGAGACGGGGGAGCTGTTTTTT
11,NA,NA,TRBV6-5,TRBJ2-1,CASPRGNEQFF,TGTGCCAGCCCCCGTGGGAATGAGCAGTTCTTC
10,NA,NA,TRBV28,TRBJ2-5,CASLGETQYF,TGTGCCAGCCTCGGGGAGACCCAGTACTTC
15,TRBD1,NA,TRBV9,TRBJ2-7,CASSVGDRGPHEQYF,TGTGCCAGCAGCGTAGGGGACAGGGGACCCCACGAGCAGTACTTC
13,NA,NA,TRBV7-2,TRBJ1-5,CASSLNSNQPQHF,TGTGCCAGCAGCTTAAATAGCAATCAGCCCCAGCATTTT
15,TRBD1,medium-sized,TRBV11-3,TRBJ1-6,CASSLGDRINSPLHF,TGTGCCAGCAGCTTAGGGGACAGGATTAATTCACCCCTCCACTTT
13,NA,few,TRBV7-2,TRBJ1-2,CASSLAHSDGYTF,TGTGCCAGCAGCTTAGCGCACTCGGACGGCTACACCTTC
15,NA,NA,TRBV3-1/TRBV3-2,TRBJ1-6,CASSQESGSGSPLHF,TGTGCCAGCAGCCAAGAGTCAGGGTCCGGTTCACCCCTCCACTTT
15,NA,NA,TRBV6-2/TRBV6-3,TRBJ1-1,CASSYSEGSNTEAFF,TGTGCCAGCAGTTACTCGGAGGGCTCCAACACTGAAGCTTTCTTT
15,TRBD1,NA,TRBV6-5,TRBJ1-5,CASSSGQGAKQPQHF,TGTGCCAGCAGCTCCGGACAGGGGGCAAAACAGCCCCAGCATTTT
13,NA,NA,TRBV6-2/TRBV6-3,TRBJ1-2,CASSGTGSYGYTF,TGTGCCAGCAGTGGAACAGGGTCTTACGGCTACACCTTC
15,TRBD1,NA,TRBV5-4,TRBJ2-1,CASSPDRGRFNEQFF,TGTGCCAGCAGCCCAGACAGGGGGAGGTTCAATGAGCAGTTCTTC
20,NA,NA,TRBV4-2,TRBJ2-2,CASSHKLLRGLAEDTGELFF,TGTGCCAGCAGCCACAAACTCCTAAGGGGGCTAGCGGAGGACACCGGGGAGCTGTTTTTT
14,TRBD1,NA,TRBV6-6,TRBJ2-7,CASREQGGAYEQYF,TGTGCCAGCAGGGAACAGGGGGGAGCCTACGAGCAGTACTTC
14,NA,NA,TRBV5-1,TRBJ1-4,CASSSGRDNEKLFF,TGCGCCAGCAGCAGCGGACGGGATAATGAAAAACTGTTTTTT
14,TRBD1,NA,TRBV3-1/TRBV3-2,TRBJ1-1,CASSPQGQGAGAFF,TGTGCCAGCAGCCCCCAGGGACAGGGGGCTGGAGCTTTCTTT
15,TRBD1,NA,TRBV7-8,TRBJ1-5,CASSLVGQGNQPQHF,TGTGCCAGCAGCTTGGTTGGACAGGGAAATCAGCCCCAGCATTTT
15,NA,NA,TRBV3-1/TRBV3-2,TRBJ1-4,CASSQEASTNEKLFF,TGTGCCAGCAGCCAAGAGGCATCAACTAATGAAAAACTGTTTTTT
14,NA,NA,TRBV7-3,TRBJ1-1,CASSLQGTNTEAFF,TGTGCCAGCAGCCTACAGGGAACGAACACTGAAGCTTTCTTT
13,NA,once,TRBV6-5,TRBJ1-5,CASSSDRNQPQHF,TGTGCCAGCAGTTCCGACCGTAATCAGCCCCAGCATTTT
14,NA,NA,TRBV7-2,TRBJ1-2,CASSLASAANGYTF,TGTGCCAGCAGCTTAGCTTCCGCAGCTAATGGCTACACCTTC
16,TRBD2,NA,TRBV4-2,TRBJ2-2,CASSRAPGLGTGELFF,TGTGCCAGCAGCCGGGCACCGGGACTAGGGACCGGGGAGCTGTTTTTT
18,TRBD2,NA,TRBV7-2,TRBJ2-1,CASSSRRFSGRTYNEQFF,TGTGCCAGCAGCTCTAGGCGATTTAGCGGGAGGACCTACAATGAGCAGTTCTTC
15,TRBD1,NA,TRBV30,TRBJ2-7,CAWSLPGQILYEQYF,TGTGCCTGGAGCCTGCCGGGACAGATTTTATACGAGCAGTACTTC
14,TRBD1,NA,TRBV3-1/TRBV3-2,TRBJ1-1,CASSRQGSNTEAFF,TGTGCCAGCAGTCGACAGGGGTCGAACACTGAAGCTTTCTTT
14,NA,NA,TRBV29-1,TRBJ1-4,CSVDPSGEGEKLFF,TGCAGCGTTGACCCAAGCGGGGAGGGCGAAAAACTGTTTTTT
17,TRBD1,NA,TRBV6-1,TRBJ1-5,CASSVSLGQGDGQPQHF,TGTGCCAGCAGTGTTTCTCTCGGACAGGGGGACGGTCAGCCCCAGCATTTT
14,TRBD1,NA,TRBV5-1,TRBJ1-4,CASSPDRGREKLFF,TGCGCCAGCAGCCCGGACAGGGGGCGCGAAAAACTGTTTTTT
13,NA,NA,TRBV30,TRBJ2-5,CAWSPLGGRPQYF,TGTGCCTGGAGTCCCTTGGGAGGACGGCCCCAGTACTTC
13,NA,NA,TRBV12-3/TRBV12-4,TRBJ1-2,CASSPTAPGGYTF,TGTGCCAGCAGTCCAACAGCCCCTGGAGGCTACACCTTC
16,NA,NA,TRBV2,TRBJ1-2,CASSEAPYRDSYGYTF,TGTGCCAGCAGTGAAGCACCGTACAGGGATTCCTATGGCTACACCTTC
13,NA,NA,TRBV12-3/TRBV12-4,TRBJ1-1,CASLVLTGTEAFF,TGTGCCAGCCTCGTTTTGACGGGCACTGAAGCTTTCTTT
14,NA,NA,TRBV15,TRBJ1-2,CATSRDTANYGYTF,TGTGCCACCAGCAGAGATACAGCTAACTATGGCTACACCTTC
15,NA,once,TRBV6-1,TRBJ2-7,CASSEVGLQHYEQYF,TGTGCCAGCAGTGAAGTAGGTTTACAGCACTACGAGCAGTACTTC
15,TRBD2,few,TRBV6-1,TRBJ2-7,CASSEVAGASYEQYF,TGTGCCAGCAGTGAAGTAGCGGGGGCCTCCTACGAGCAGTACTTC
14,NA,NA,TRBV7-9,TRBJ2-2,CANEQGIPPGELFF,TGTGCCAACGAACAGGGTATTCCTCCCGGGGAGCTGTTTTTT
17,TRBD1,once,TRBV28,TRBJ1-2,CASSLPGQGGVNYGYTF,TGTGCCAGCAGTTTACCGGGACAGGGGGGGGTTAACTATGGCTACACCTTC
15,TRBD2,NA,TRBV7-2,TRBJ2-7,CASSLGGGLIYEQYF,TGTGCCAGCAGCTTAGGCGGGGGGCTCATCTACGAGCAGTACTTC
14,NA,NA,TRBV25-1,TRBJ2-7,CASRFFDWESEQYF,TGTGCCAGCAGATTTTTCGACTGGGAGAGCGAGCAGTACTTC
15,TRBD2,NA,TRBV6-2/TRBV6-3,TRBJ2-7,CASSSPFGGVYEQYF,TGTGCCAGCAGCTCCCCCTTCGGGGGGGTCTACGAGCAGTACTTC
17,TRBD1,NA,TRBV18,TRBJ1-1,CASSPPLGQGVYTEAFF,TGTGCCAGCTCACCACCTTTAGGACAGGGGGTTTACACTGAAGCTTTCTTT
13,NA,few,TRBV6-2/TRBV6-3,TRBJ1-3,CASSSPPGNTIYF,TGTGCCAGCAGTTCGCCTCCTGGAAACACCATATATTTT
15,NA,NA,TRBV19,TRBJ1-5,CASSATGGGDQPQHF,TGTGCCAGTAGTGCTACGGGAGGGGGAGATCAGCCCCAGCATTTT
15,TRBD1,NA,TRBV6-5,TRBJ1-4,CASSGQDTLNEKLFF,TGTGCCAGCAGCGGACAGGACACTTTGAATGAAAAACTGTTTTTT
15,TRBD1,NA,TRBV3-1/TRBV3-2,TRBJ2-7,CASSHDLGTGNEQYF,TGTGCCAGCAGCCACGACCTGGGGACAGGGAACGAGCAGTACTTC
14,NA,NA,TRBV11-3,TRBJ2-7,CASSLSQGSYEQYF,TGTGCCAGCAGCTTAAGCCAGGGGTCCTACGAGCAGTACTTC
18,TRBD2,NA,TRBV4-2,TRBJ2-3,CASSQGIPSGISTDTQYF,TGTGCCAGCAGCCAAGGAATTCCTAGCGGGATCAGCACAGATACGCAGTATTTT
13,NA,NA,TRBV3-1/TRBV3-2,TRBJ1-6,CASTLQVGSPLHF,TGTGCCAGCACCCTACAGGTTGGCTCACCCCTCCACTTT
17,NA,once,TRBV13,TRBJ1-2,CASSLDSGYRFNYGYTF,TGTGCCAGCAGCTTAGACTCAGGGTATCGGTTTAACTATGGCTACACCTTC
17,TRBD2,NA,TRBV9,TRBJ2-1,CASSTRLAGSSYNEQFF,TGTGCCAGCAGCACCCGACTAGCGGGAAGCTCCTACAATGAGCAGTTCTTC
14,NA,NA,TRBV29-1,TRBJ2-1,CSVERDISYNEQFF,TGCAGCGTTGAGAGGGACATCTCCTACAATGAGCAGTTCTTC
13,NA,NA,TRBV6-6,TRBJ1-5,CASRPGIEQPQHF,TGTGCCAGCAGACCAGGGATCGAGCAGCCCCAGCATTTT